This record looks at one TCR beta chain sequence and its context. Its cognate antigen is unknown. The germline V gene has CDR1 SGDLS and CDR2 YYNGEE. The CDR3 has 18 amino acids. Trimming took 2 bases from V and 0 from J; bases not matched to a gene: 10. Sequencing used immunoSEQ multiplex PCR; TCRdb keeps in-frame clones, though not all of them. The table lists approximately 80,000 clones, less than 95% of them singletons. This sample stems from a study of OX40 agonist ivuxolimab in advanced cancers. Whole-study context: The patients received ivuxolimab by intravenous route every 2 weeks at 0.01 to 10 mg/kg.

General observations from the study: Blood T cells, both CD4+ and CD8+, expanded clonally by week 6 at 0.1 to 3.0 mg/kg.

Autoimmune disease history or systemic immunosuppression led to patients being barred. This TCR was sampled from an adult with an advanced solid tumor such as melanoma, head and neck, liver or kidney cancer. The sequenced sample was CD4+ or CD8+ T cells sorted from blood, obtained in a trial of the OX40 agonist ivuxolimab. The chain combines TRBV9 with TRBJ2-3, with 9 bases fitting TRBD2. This CDR3 is CASSVGASGTSSTDTQYF. As DNA, the CDR3 is TGTGCCAGCAGCGTCGGGGCTAGCGGGACCTCTAGCACAGATACGCAGTATTTT.